A selection of T cell receptor beta chains follows, all from one sample in a study of T-cell memory formation after mild COVID-19. TCRdb used MiXCR to reprocess the 5' RACE reads, holding one entry per CDR3 protein. The sample carries 140,000 or so distinct CDR3 sequences, 15% to 20% recorded once. Sequencing used PBMCs or a T cell subset sorted from them (not recorded which). The receptors shown here come from an adult woman who had mild COVID-19 (a few samples of this study predate the infection). Cell type and time point are not known. CDR3s include the opening cysteine and the closing phenylalanine or tryptophan. A D gene is named only where the DNA matches it firmly. Rows may omit the clone size; those that give it use once, few, many or a size class.

size: many; J: TRBJ2-7; V: TRBV5-1; D: TRBD1; CDR3: CASSLEGWGQNSYEQYF; DNA: TGCGCCAGCAGCTTGGAGGGGTGGGGACAGAACTCCTACGAGCAGTACTTC
size: few; J: TRBJ2-7; V: TRBV6-5; D: TRBD1; CDR3: CASSYGTGSEQYF; DNA: TGTGCCAGCAGTTACGGGACAGGGTCGGAGCAGTACTTC
size: -; J: TRBJ2-1; V: TRBV20-1; D: TRBD1; CDR3: CSYRGLGGSYNEQFF; DNA: TGCAGTTACAGGGGCCTAGGGGGATCCTACAATGAGCAGTTCTTC
size: few; J: TRBJ2-6; V: TRBV5-1; D: -; CDR3: CASRQSGANVLTF; DNA: TGCGCCTCTAGACAGTCTGGGGCCAACGTCCTGACTTTC
size: few; J: TRBJ1-6; V: TRBV6-5; D: -; CDR3: CASSPRVRNSPLHF; DNA: TGTGCCAGCAGTCCCAGGGTACGAAATTCACCCCTCCACTTT
size: -; J: TRBJ2-7; V: TRBV20-1; D: TRBD1; CDR3: CSAKGGRDRGFYEQYF; DNA: TGCAGTGCTAAAGGGGGAAGGGACAGGGGCTTCTACGAGCAGTACTTC
size: -; J: TRBJ2-7; V: TRBV21-1; D: -; CDR3: CASPAGTYEQYF; DNA: TGTGCCAGCCCAGCAGGGACCTACGAGCAGTACTTC
size: -; J: TRBJ2-1; V: TRBV5-8; D: TRBD2; CDR3: CASSRLAGYNEQFF; DNA: TGTGCCAGCAGCAGACTAGCGGGGTACAATGAGCAGTTCTTC
size: few; J: TRBJ1-3; V: TRBV5-1; D: -; CDR3: CASRGMPSGNTIYF; DNA: TGCGCCAGCAGAGGGATGCCGTCTGGAAACACCATATATTTT
size: many; J: TRBJ2-1; V: TRBV5-1; D: TRBD1; CDR3: CASSRTGGPNEQFF; DNA: TGCGCCAGCAGCCGCACAGGGGGCCCCAATGAGCAGTTCTTC
size: few; J: TRBJ2-6; V: TRBV5-1; D: -; CDR3: CASSLQQGTGANVLTF; DNA: TGCGCCAGCAGCTTGCAGCAGGGGACTGGGGCCAACGTCCTGACTTTC
size: few; J: TRBJ1-3; V: TRBV20-1; D: -; CDR3: CSAPGRLTGNTIYF; DNA: TGCAGTGCCCCTGGACGACTAACTGGAAACACCATATATTTT
size: -; J: TRBJ2-7; V: TRBV7-2; D: TRBD1; CDR3: CASSLKQGFDEQYF; DNA: TGTGCCAGCAGCTTAAAACAGGGGTTCGACGAGCAGTACTTC
size: few; J: TRBJ1-1; V: TRBV11-2; D: -; CDR3: CASSLGARDTEAFF; DNA: TGTGCCAGCAGCTTAGGGGCGAGGGACACTGAAGCTTTCTTT
size: few; J: TRBJ1-1; V: TRBV7-3; D: -; CDR3: CASSQTGGRNTEAFF; DNA: TGTGCCAGCAGCCAAACTGGGGGGCGGAACACTGAAGCTTTCTTT
size: few; J: TRBJ2-1; V: TRBV6-6; D: -; CDR3: CASSREGTARLEQFF; DNA: TGTGCCAGCAGCCGGGAGGGGACAGCCCGTTTGGAGCAGTTCTTC
size: few; J: TRBJ2-3; V: TRBV10-2; D: TRBD2; CDR3: CASRGTSGGTDTQYF; DNA: TGCGCCAGCAGGGGGACTAGCGGGGGCACAGATACGCAGTATTTT
size: -; J: TRBJ1-1; V: TRBV3-1; D: -; CDR3: CASSHPQGNTEAFF; DNA: TGTGCCAGCAGCCACCCACAGGGCAACACTGAAGCTTTCTTT
size: few; J: TRBJ2-1; V: TRBV2; D: -; CDR3: CASSWRGPYNEQFF; DNA: TGTGCCAGCAGTTGGCGCGGACCCTACAATGAGCAGTTCTTC
size: few; J: TRBJ2-7; V: TRBV20-1; D: TRBD1; CDR3: CSATGQRSSYEQYF; DNA: TGCAGTGCTACGGGACAGAGGAGCTCCTACGAGCAGTACTTC
size: few; J: TRBJ1-4; V: TRBV12-3/TRBV12-4; D: -; CDR3: CASQIGVAEKLFF; DNA: TGTGCCAGCCAGATCGGGGTCGCTGAAAAACTGTTTTTT
size: few; J: TRBJ1-1; V: TRBV11-3; D: TRBD1; CDR3: CASSLGGQKKAFF; DNA: TGTGCCAGCAGCTTAGGGGGACAGAAAAAAGCTTTCTTT
size: -; J: TRBJ2-4; V: TRBV24-1; D: -; CDR3: CATSDFSHIQYF; DNA: TGTGCCACCAGTGATTTTTCACACATTCAGTACTTC
size: few; J: TRBJ2-3; V: TRBV24-1; D: -; CDR3: CATSPLGTDTQYF; DNA: TGTGCCACCAGTCCCTTAGGGACAGATACGCAGTATTTT
size: few; J: TRBJ1-2; V: TRBV2; D: TRBD1; CDR3: CASRGTGTAHGYTF; DNA: TGTGCCAGCAGGGGGACCGGGACAGCCCATGGCTACACCTTC
size: many; J: TRBJ2-5; V: TRBV7-6; D: TRBD1; CDR3: CASSLAGRGISGTQYF; DNA: TGTGCCAGCAGCTTAGCAGGCAGGGGGATCTCTGGGACCCAGTACTTC
size: many; J: TRBJ2-5; V: TRBV28; D: -; CDR3: CASSTRQRSEETQYF; DNA: TGTGCCAGCAGCACCCGACAACGGTCAGAAGAGACCCAGTACTTC
size: few; J: TRBJ1-2; V: TRBV29-1; D: TRBD1; CDR3: CSVRTGDYGYTF; DNA: TGCAGCGTCCGGACAGGGGACTATGGCTACACCTTC
size: -; J: TRBJ1-5; V: TRBV5-1; D: -; CDR3: CASSMGGGQPQHF; DNA: TGCGCCAGCAGCATGGGGGGTGGTCAGCCCCAGCATTTT
size: many; J: TRBJ2-1; V: TRBV9; D: -; CDR3: CASSVAEYNEQFF; DNA: TGTGCCAGCAGCGTAGCGGAATACAATGAGCAGTTCTTC
size: few; J: TRBJ2-3; V: TRBV5-1; D: TRBD1; CDR3: CASSADRARFTDTQYF; DNA: TGCGCCAGCAGCGCGGACAGGGCGCGGTTCACAGATACGCAGTATTTT
size: few; J: TRBJ1-1; V: TRBV20-1; D: TRBD1; CDR3: CSARDPQGRGTEAFF; DNA: TGCAGTGCTAGGGACCCACAGGGGCGGGGGACTGAAGCTTTCTTT
size: few; J: TRBJ1-2; V: TRBV14; D: -; CDR3: CASSPVAGADGYTF; DNA: TGTGCCAGCAGCCCGGTGGCCGGGGCGGATGGCTACACCTTC
size: few; J: TRBJ1-2; V: TRBV29-1; D: -; CDR3: CSVPPGPSLYGYTF; DNA: TGCAGCGTCCCCCCGGGACCTTCCCTGTATGGCTACACCTTC
size: once; J: TRBJ1-6; V: TRBV19; D: -; CDR3: CASSIRGSGRGYGPGNSPLHF; DNA: TGTGCCAGTAGTATTCGAGGCTCGGGCAGGGGATACGGACCTGGTAATTCACCCCTCCACTTT
size: few; J: TRBJ2-6; V: TRBV6-5; D: -; CDR3: CASSSDRSGANVLTF; DNA: TGTGCCAGCAGCAGCGACAGGTCTGGGGCCAACGTCCTGACTTTC
size: -; J: TRBJ2-3; V: TRBV6-5; D: -; CDR3: CASSYSGGPQGDTQYF; DNA: TGTGCCAGCAGTTACTCCGGCGGGCCCCAAGGGGATACGCAGTATTTT
size: -; J: TRBJ2-5; V: TRBV5-1; D: TRBD2; CDR3: CASSRDVAGNQETQYF; DNA: TGCGCCAGCAGTCGCGATGTAGCGGGAAACCAAGAGACCCAGTACTTC
size: few; J: TRBJ1-5; V: TRBV6-5; D: TRBD1; CDR3: CASSRTGPYSNQPQHF; DNA: TGTGCCAGCAGCCGGACAGGGCCTTATAGCAATCAGCCCCAGCATTTT
size: few; J: TRBJ2-7; V: TRBV28; D: -; CDR3: CASSEDAGNYEQYF; DNA: TGTGCCAGCAGCGAGGATGCGGGTAACTACGAGCAGTACTTC
size: few; J: TRBJ2-5; V: TRBV12-3/TRBV12-4; D: -; CDR3: CASSLRDTETQYF; DNA: TGTGCCAGCAGTCTCCGGGACACTGAGACCCAGTACTTC
size: few; J: TRBJ2-3; V: TRBV7-8; D: TRBD2; CDR3: CASSLGLAGGPRTDTQYF; DNA: TGTGCCAGCAGCCTCGGACTAGCGGGAGGGCCGAGAACAGATACGCAGTATTTT
size: -; J: TRBJ1-4; V: TRBV9; D: -; CDR3: CASSPRYTATNEKLFF; DNA: TGTGCCAGCAGCCCTCGTTACACCGCAACTAATGAAAAACTGTTTTTT
size: few; J: TRBJ2-7; V: TRBV6-2/TRBV6-3; D: -; CDR3: CASSYRNEQYF; DNA: TGTGCCAGCAGTTACCGTAACGAGCAGTACTTC
size: few; J: TRBJ1-1; V: TRBV5-1; D: -; CDR3: CASNQGGNTEAFF; DNA: TGCGCCAGCAACCAAGGGGGGAACACTGAAGCTTTCTTT